What follows are 11 T cell receptor beta chains derived from one specimen sequenced in a study of Graves' ophthalmopathy and Graves' hyperthyroidism. Amplification of the TCR beta CDR3 regions used RNA transcripts (as template). The workflow started with a first-round RT-PCR run with HTBI primers and then moved on to a second-round multiplex PCR. TCRdb reprocessed the multiplex PCR reads via MiXCR and lists one record per CDR3 protein. The sample includes about 400,000 distinct CDR3 sequences, over 15% of them seen just once. The sample was peripheral blood. The receptors were gathered from a woman aged 18 to 35 with stable Graves' hyperthyroidism.

The gene calls are TRBV12-3 or TRBV12-4 and TRBJ2-5; possible D gene TRBD2, 5 bases. Trimming took off 7 bases at V and 3 bases at J, with 12 bases between the two ends. The CDR3 extends over 13 amino acids. The CDR3 loop is CASNERLEETQYF. CDR3 sequence (DNA): TGTGCCAGCAATGAGCGGCTTGAAGAGACCCAGTACTTC.

This clonotype came up many times. The chain combines TRBV11-2 with TRBJ1-1; D is undetermined. Deletions cut 6 bases from V and 1 base from J, with 15 bases between. The CDR3 totals 15 residues. The germline V gene has CDR1 SGHAT and CDR2 FQNNGV. This CDR3 reads CASSPVPVGNTEAFF. The DNA of the CDR3 is TGTGCCAGCAGTCCTGTCCCAGTAGGGAACACTGAAGCTTTCTTT.

The table lists this clonotype with many counts. V and J are TRBV7-6 and TRBJ2-5, with D perhaps being TRBD1 or TRBD2 (6 bases each). V was clipped by 1 base and J by 2 bases, with 17 bases between them. This CDR3 contains 17 residues. CDR1 and CDR2 from the germline V gene are SGHVS and FNYEAQ. The CDR3 region is CASSLGLTGAKQETQYF. In nucleotides, the CDR3 is TGTGCCAGCAGCTTAGGACTAACGGGGGCAAAACAAGAGACCCAGTACTTC. Combining the CDR3 with reference TRBV7-6 and TRBJ2-5 gives the whole variable domain GAGVSQSPRYKVTKRGQDVALRCDPISGHVSLYWYRQALGQGPEFLTYFNYEAQQDKSGLPNDRFSAERPEGSISTLTIQRTEQRDSAMYRCASSLGLTGAKQETQYFGPGTRLLVL.

Many counts were recorded for this clonotype. The chain carries TRBV6-1 and TRBJ1-2; D is ambiguous. CDR3 length: 13 amino acids. Germline CDR1 reads MNHNS; CDR2 reads SASEGT. V was clipped by 7 bases and J by 4 bases, with 13 bases between them. CDR3 protein: CASTDLEGYGYTF. As DNA, the CDR3 is TGTGCCAGCACGGACCTTGAGGGCTATGGCTACACCTTC.

This clonotype has ten or more counts. The chain is built from TRBV11-1 and TRBJ1-1, with a tentative D call TRBD1 (6 bases). Germline CDR1 SGHAT, CDR2 FQDESV (reference sequence). The CDR3 covers 16 residues. V gave up 0 bases and J gave up 7 bases, with 18 bases separating them. CDR3 sequence (DNA): TGTGCCAGCAGCTTAGCGGCCTACAAGGGGGGAGGTGAAGCTTTCTTT. Translated, it gives CASSLAAYKGGGEAFF.

This clonotype was seen many times. One end of the junction fails to match germline, which may point to a read error. The chain combines TRBV6-1 with TRBJ2-7; D not resolved. This CDR3 has 13 amino acids. Germline CDR1 MNHNS, CDR2 SASEGT. In DNA form, the CDR3 reads TGTGCCAGCAGGGAAGGAGAATTCCACGAGCAGTACTTC. As protein: CASREGEFHEQYF.

In its sample, this clonotype was seen many times. This rearrangement joins TRBV12-3 or TRBV12-4 to TRBJ2-7; TRBD1 matches at 7 bases. Unmatched junction bases numbered 10, after V lost 6 bases and J lost 2 bases. The CDR3 is 15 residues long. CDR3 bases: TGTGCCAGCAGACTCAGACAGGGATCCCCCTACGAGCAGTACTTC. Translating gives CASRLRQGSPYEQYF.

This clonotype was counted at least ten times. V gene TRBV12-3 or TRBV12-4 combines with J gene TRBJ2-7, with D perhaps matching TRBD1 (5 bases). CDR3 length equals 13 residues. The V gene lost 6 bases and the J gene lost 0 bases, with 9 bases spanning the gap. The CDR3 DNA is TGTGCCAGCAGGAAAGACAGCTCCTACGAGCAGTACTTC. Its translation is CASRKDSSYEQYF.

This clonotype has ten or more counts. The chain employs TRBV7-8 and TRBJ2-5, with a tentative D call TRBD2 (5 bases). Germline-derived CDR1 and CDR2 are SGHVS and FQNEAQ. This CDR3 region has 14 residues. Between the trimmed V and J ends, which lost 7 bases and 4 bases, there was a span of 16 bases. The chain's CDR3 is CASTPGTGGETQYF. CDR3 nucleotides: TGTGCCAGCACCCCGGGAACTGGAGGAGAGACCCAGTACTTC.

To note about this clonotype: The junction does not match germline at one end; this may be a read error. The V and J genes are TRBV6-5 and TRBJ1-1; D remains unclear. From germline, CDR1 is MNHEY and CDR2 SVGAGI. The CDR3 spans 13 residues. The CDR3 DNA reads as TGTGCCAGCAGTTCGACGAGTGGCACTGAAGCCTTCTTT. Translated, it gives CASSSTSGTEAFF.

This clonotype was seen only a few times. Germline is not matched at one junction end, which may reflect a read error. This chain joins TRBV14 and TRBJ1-2, with 7 bases identical to TRBD1. CDR3 length: 15 residues. CDR1 SGHDN and CDR2 FVKESK come from the germline V gene. The DNA for the CDR3 is TGTGCCAGCAGTCGGGACAGAGTATTTAACTATGGCTATACCTTC. It codes for CASSRDRVFNYGYTF.